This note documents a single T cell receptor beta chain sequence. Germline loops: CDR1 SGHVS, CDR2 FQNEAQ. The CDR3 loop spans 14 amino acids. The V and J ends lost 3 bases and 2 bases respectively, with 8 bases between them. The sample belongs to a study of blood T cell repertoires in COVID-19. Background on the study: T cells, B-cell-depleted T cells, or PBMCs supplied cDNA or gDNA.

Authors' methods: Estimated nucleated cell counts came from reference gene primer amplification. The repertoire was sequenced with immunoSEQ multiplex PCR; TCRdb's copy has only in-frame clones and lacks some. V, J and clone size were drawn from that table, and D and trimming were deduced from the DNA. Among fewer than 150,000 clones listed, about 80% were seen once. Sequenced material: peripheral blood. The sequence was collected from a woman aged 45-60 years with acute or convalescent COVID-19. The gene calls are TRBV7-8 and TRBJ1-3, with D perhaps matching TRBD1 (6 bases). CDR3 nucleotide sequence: TGTGCCAGCAGCTTCAACAGGGCTGGAAACACCATATATTTT. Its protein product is CASSFNRAGNTIYF.